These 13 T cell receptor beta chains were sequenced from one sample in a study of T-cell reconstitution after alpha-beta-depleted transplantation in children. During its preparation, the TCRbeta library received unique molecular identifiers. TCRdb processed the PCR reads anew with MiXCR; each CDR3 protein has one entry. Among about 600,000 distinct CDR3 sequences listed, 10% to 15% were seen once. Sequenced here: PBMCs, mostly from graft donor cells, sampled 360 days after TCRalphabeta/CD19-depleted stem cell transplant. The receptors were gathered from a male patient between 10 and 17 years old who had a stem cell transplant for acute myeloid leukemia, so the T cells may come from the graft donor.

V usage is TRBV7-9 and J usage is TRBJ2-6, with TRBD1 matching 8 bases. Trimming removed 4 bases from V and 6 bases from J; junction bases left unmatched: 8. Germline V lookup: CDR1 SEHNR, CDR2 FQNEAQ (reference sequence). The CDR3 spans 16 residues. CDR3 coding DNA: TGTGCCAGCAGCTCCGAGACAGGGGCCCCGGCCAACGTCCTGACTTTC. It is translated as CASSSETGAPANVLTF. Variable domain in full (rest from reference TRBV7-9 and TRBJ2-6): DTGVSQNPRHKITKRGQNVTFRCDPISEHNRLYWYRQTLGQGPEFLTYFQNEAQLEKSRLLSDRFSAERPKGSFSTLEIQRTEQGDSAMYLCASSSETGAPANVLTFGAGSRLTVL.

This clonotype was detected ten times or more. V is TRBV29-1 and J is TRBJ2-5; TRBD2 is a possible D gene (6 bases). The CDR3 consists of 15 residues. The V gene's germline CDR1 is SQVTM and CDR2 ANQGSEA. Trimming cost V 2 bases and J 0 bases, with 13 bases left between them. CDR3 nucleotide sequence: TGCAGCGTTGAACGGACTGGAGGGGACCAAGAGACCCAGTACTTC. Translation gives CSVERTGGDQETQYF.

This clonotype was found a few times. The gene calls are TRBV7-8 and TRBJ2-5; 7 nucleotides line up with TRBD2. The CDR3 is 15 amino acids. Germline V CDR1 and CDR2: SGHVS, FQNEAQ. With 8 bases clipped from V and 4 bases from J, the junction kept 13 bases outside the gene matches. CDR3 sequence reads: CASGFGAGRGETQYF. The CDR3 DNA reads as TGTGCCAGCGGGTTTGGGGCGGGGAGGGGAGAGACCCAGTACTTC.

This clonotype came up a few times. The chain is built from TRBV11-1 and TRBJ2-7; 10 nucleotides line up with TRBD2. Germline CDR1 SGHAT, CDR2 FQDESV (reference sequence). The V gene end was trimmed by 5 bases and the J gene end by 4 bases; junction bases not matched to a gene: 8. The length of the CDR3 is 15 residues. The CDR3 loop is CASSPGTSVQYEQYF. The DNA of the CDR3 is TGTGCCAGCAGCCCCGGGACTAGCGTTCAGTACGAGCAGTACTTC.

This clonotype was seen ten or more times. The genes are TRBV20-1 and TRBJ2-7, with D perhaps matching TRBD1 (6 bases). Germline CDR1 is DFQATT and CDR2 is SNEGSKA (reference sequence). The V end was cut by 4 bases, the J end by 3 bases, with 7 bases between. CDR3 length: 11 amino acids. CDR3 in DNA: TGCAGTGCTAAGACAGGCTACGAGCAGTACTTC. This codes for CSAKTGYEQYF.

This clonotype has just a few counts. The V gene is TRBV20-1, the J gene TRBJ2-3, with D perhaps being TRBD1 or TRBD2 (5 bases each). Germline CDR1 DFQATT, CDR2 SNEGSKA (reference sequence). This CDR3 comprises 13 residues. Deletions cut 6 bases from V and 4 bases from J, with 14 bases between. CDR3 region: CSAARGAADTQYF. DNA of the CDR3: TGCAGTGCCGCGAGGGGTGCGGCAGATACGCAGTATTTT.

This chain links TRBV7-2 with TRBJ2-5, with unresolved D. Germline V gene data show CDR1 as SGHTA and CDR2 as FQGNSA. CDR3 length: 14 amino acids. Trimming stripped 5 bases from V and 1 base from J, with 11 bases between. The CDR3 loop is CASSRVHSQETQYF. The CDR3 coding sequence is TGTGCCAGCAGCCGGGTGCACTCCCAAGAGACCCAGTACTTC.

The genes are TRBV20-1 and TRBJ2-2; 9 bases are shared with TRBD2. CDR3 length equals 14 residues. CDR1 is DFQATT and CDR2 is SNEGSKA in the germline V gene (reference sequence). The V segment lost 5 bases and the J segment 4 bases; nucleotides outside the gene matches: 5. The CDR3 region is CSARLAEPTGELFF. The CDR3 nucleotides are TGCAGTGCTCGACTAGCGGAACCCACCGGGGAGCTGTTTTTT.

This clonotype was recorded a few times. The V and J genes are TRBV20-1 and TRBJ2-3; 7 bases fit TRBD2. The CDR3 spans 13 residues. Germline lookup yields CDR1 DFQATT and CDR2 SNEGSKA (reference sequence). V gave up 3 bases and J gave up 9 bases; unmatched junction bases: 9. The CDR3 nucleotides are TGCAGTGCTAGGGCTAGCGGTCCAGGGACGCAGTATTTT. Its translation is CSARASGPGTQYF.

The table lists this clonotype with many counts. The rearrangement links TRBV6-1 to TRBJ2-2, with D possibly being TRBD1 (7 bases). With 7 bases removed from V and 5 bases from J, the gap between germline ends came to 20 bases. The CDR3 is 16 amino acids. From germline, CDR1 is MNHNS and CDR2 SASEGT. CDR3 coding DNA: TGTGCCAGCACCAGGAGGGTAGGGGGCGGTACCGGGGAGCTGTTTTTT. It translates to CASTRRVGGGTGELFF.

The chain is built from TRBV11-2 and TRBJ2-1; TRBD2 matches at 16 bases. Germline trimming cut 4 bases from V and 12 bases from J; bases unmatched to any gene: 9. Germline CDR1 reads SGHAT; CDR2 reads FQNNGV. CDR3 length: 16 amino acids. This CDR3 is CASSYREGLAGGPQFF. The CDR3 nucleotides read TGTGCCAGCAGCTACCGGGAGGGACTAGCGGGAGGGCCGCAGTTCTTC.

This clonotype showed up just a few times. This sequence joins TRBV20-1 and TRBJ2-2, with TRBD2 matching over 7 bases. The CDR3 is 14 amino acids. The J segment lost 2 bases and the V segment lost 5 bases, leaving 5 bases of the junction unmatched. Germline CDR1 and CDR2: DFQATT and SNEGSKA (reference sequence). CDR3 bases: TGCAGTGCTTCCCGGGACTACAACACCGGGGAGCTGTTTTTT. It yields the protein CSASRDYNTGELFF.

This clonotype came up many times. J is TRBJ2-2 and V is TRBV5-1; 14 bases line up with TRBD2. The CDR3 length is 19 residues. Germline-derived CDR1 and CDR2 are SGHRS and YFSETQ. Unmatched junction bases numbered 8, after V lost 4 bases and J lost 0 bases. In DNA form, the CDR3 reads TGCGCCAGCAGCCCCGGGACTAGCGGGAGAATATCGAACACCGGGGAGCTGTTTTTT. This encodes CASSPGTSGRISNTGELFF.